Listed below are T cell receptor beta chains from one sample, sequenced in a study of cytomegalovirus exposure and HLA in healthy donors. Data came from immunoSEQ multiplex PCR; TCRdb stores just in-frame clones and leaves some out. This sample has 75,000 to 100,000 clones, with about four fifths found just once. The sample consisted of PBMCs. The receptors shown here come from a man aged 25-45 years in good health and CMV-seronegative. CDR3s include the opening cysteine and the closing phenylalanine or tryptophan. The D gene is left open where the match is weak. Clone size, where shown, is once, few, many, or a class for clones that have expanded.

abundance	j_gene	v_gene	d_gene	CDR3nt	CDR3aa
NA	TRBJ2-7	TRBV4-3	TRBD2	TGCGCCAGCAGCCAAGGACTAGCGGGGGCCTACGAGCAGTACTTC	CASSQGLAGAYEQYF
NA	TRBJ2-1	TRBV5-1	TRBD1	TGCGCCAGCAGCTTAGACAGGGGGTTCTACAATGAGCAGTTCTTC	CASSLDRGFYNEQFF
few	TRBJ1-1	TRBV5-6	TRBD1	TGTGCCAGCAGCTTGGCGCCTACAGGGGGATTCACTGAAGCTTTCTTT	CASSLAPTGGFTEAFF
few	TRBJ2-7	TRBV10-3	NA	TGTGCCATCAGTGAGTCAGGGCGGGGGCATGTAAGCTCCTACGAGCAGTACTTC	CAISESGRGHVSSYEQYF
NA	TRBJ2-7	TRBV27	NA	TGTTTGAGCGGGCTCATATACGAGCAGTACTTC	CLSGLIYEQYF
NA	TRBJ2-1	TRBV4-2	TRBD2	TGTGCCAGCAGCCAAGAGGGAAGCGGGAGAGCGAATGAGCAGTTCTTC	CASSQEGSGRANEQFF
NA	TRBJ1-1	TRBV12-5	NA	TGTGCTAGTGGTTCTCAGGGCGGCACTGAAGCTTTCTTT	CASGSQGGTEAFF
NA	TRBJ2-7	TRBV30	NA	TGTGCCTGCAAATACAGGGGGGGGTACGAGCAGTACTTC	CACKYRGGYEQYF
NA	TRBJ2-7	TRBV15	TRBD1	TGTGCCACCAGCAACGACAGGGGGCGCAACGAGCAGTACTTC	CATSNDRGRNEQYF
NA	TRBJ2-1	TRBV5-4	NA	TGTGCCACCAGGTGGTGGGGGGGCAGAATGAATGAGCAGTTCTTC	CATRWWGGRMNEQFF
NA	TRBJ2-1	TRBV28	NA	NA	CASSSSVNEQFF
NA	TRBJ2-1	TRBV28	NA	TGTGCCAGCAGTTCGACCTTCATGCCCTCTGAGGGCTACAATGAGCAGTTCTTC	CASSSTFMPSEGYNEQFF
NA	TRBJ2-7	TRBV6-6	TRBD2	TGTGCCAGCAGTCTTAGCGGGTACGAGCAGTACTTC	CASSLSGYEQYF
NA	TRBJ2-5	TRBV2	TRBD2	TGTGCCAGCAAACCCTTAGCGGGAGGTCGCTCGACCCAGTACTTC	CASKPLAGGRSTQYF
NA	TRBJ2-3	TRBV10-2	TRBD2	TGCGCCAGCAGACCAGCGGGGGGTAGCACAGATACGCAGTATTTT	CASRPAGGSTDTQYF
few	TRBJ1-1	TRBV15	NA	TGTGCCACCAGCAGAGCTGGATCAGGGTCCACTGAAGCTTTCTTT	CATSRAGSGSTEAFF
few	TRBJ2-1	TRBV10-1	NA	TGCGCCAGCAGTGAGGGAGACAGTGCTATTCCGTTCTTC	CASSEGDSAIPFF